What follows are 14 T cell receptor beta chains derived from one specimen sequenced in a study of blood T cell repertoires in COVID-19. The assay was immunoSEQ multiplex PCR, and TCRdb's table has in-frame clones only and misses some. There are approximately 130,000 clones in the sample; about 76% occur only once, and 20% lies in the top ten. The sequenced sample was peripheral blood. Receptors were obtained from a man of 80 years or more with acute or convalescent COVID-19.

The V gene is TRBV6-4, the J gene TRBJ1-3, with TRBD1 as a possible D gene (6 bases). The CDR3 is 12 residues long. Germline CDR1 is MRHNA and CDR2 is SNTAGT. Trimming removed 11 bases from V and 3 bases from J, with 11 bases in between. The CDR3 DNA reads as TGTGCCCTAGGGGGGGATGGAAACACCATATATTTT. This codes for CALGGDGNTIYF.

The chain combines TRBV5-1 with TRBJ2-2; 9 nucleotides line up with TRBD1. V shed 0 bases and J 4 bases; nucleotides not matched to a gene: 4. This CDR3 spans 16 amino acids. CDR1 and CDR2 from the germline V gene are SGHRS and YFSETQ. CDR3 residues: CASSLAWTGVTGELFF. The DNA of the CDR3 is TGCGCCAGCAGCTTGGCTTGGACAGGGGTCACCGGGGAGCTGTTTTTT.

The CDR3 nucleotides are TGTGCCAGCAGCGTATTTTCTAGCGGGTACAATGAGCAGTTCTTC. Translating gives CASSVFSSGYNEQFF. The chain uses TRBV9 and TRBJ2-1, with 8 nucleotides matching TRBD2. V gave up 1 base and J gave up 4 bases; unmatched junction bases: 4. Germline CDR1 reads SGDLS; CDR2 reads YYNGEE. This CDR3 has 15 amino acids. Filled out from reference TRBV9 and TRBJ2-1, the complete variable domain reads DSGVTQTPKHLITATGQRVTLRCSPRSGDLSVYWYQQSLDQGLQFLIQYYNGEERAKGNILERFSAQQFPDLHSELNLSSLELGDSALYFCASSVFSSGYNEQFFGPGTRLTVL.

CDR3 DNA sequence: TGTGCCAGCAGACCCCAGGGAGGTGAGCAGTACTTC. As protein: CASRPQGGEQYF. V usage is TRBV6-6 and J usage is TRBJ2-7; D may be TRBD2 (6 bases). Germline CDR1 is MNHNY and CDR2 is SVGAGI (reference sequence). The CDR3 runs to 12 residues. V was trimmed by 6 bases and J by 7 bases, leaving 13 bases between them.

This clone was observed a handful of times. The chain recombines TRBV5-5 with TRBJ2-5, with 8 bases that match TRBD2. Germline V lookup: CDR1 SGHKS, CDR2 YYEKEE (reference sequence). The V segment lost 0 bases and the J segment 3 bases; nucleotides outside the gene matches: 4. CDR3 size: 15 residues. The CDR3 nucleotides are TGTGCCAGCAGCTTGGCAGCGGGGGTGGAAGAGACCCAGTACTTC. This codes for CASSLAAGVEETQYF.

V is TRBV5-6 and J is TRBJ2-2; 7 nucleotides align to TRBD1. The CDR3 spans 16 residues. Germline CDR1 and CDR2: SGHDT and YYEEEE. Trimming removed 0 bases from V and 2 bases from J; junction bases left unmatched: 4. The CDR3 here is CASSLVGTVNTGELFF. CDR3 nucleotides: TGTGCCAGCAGCTTGGTCGGGACAGTCAACACCGGGGAGCTGTTTTTT.

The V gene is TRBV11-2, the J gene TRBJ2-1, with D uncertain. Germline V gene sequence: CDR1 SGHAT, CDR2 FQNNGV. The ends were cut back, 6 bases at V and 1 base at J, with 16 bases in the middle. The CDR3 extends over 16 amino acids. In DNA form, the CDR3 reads TGTGCCAGCAGATCCACATCCACCCTTTCCTACAATGAGCAGTTCTTC. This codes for CASRSTSTLSYNEQFF.

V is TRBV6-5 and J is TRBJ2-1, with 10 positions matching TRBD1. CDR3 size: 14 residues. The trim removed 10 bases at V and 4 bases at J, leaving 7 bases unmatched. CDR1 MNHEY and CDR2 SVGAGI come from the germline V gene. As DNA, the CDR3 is TGTGCCACCCTCAGGACAGGGGGTTACAATGAGCAGTTCTTC. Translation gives CATLRTGGYNEQFF.

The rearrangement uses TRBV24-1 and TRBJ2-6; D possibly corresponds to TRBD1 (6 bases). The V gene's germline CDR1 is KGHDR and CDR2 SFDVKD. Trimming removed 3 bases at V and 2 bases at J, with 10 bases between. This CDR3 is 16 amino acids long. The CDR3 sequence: CATSDPNRAGANVLTF. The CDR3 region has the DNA TGTGCCACCAGTGATCCTAACAGGGCTGGGGCCAACGTCCTGACTTTC.

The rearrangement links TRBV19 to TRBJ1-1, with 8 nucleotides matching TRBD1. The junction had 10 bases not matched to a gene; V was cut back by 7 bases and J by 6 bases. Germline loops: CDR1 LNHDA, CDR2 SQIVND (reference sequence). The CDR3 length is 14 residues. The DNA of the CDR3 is TGTGCCAGTATCGCCGGACAGGGTACGCCTGAAGCTTTCTTT. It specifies CASIAGQGTPEAFF.

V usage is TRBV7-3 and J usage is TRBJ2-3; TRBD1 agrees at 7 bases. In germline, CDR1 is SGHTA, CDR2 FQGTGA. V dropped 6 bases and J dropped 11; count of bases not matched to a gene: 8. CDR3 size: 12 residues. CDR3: CASRLDRDRQYF. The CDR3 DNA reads TGTGCCAGCAGGCTCGACCGGGACAGGCAGTATTTT.

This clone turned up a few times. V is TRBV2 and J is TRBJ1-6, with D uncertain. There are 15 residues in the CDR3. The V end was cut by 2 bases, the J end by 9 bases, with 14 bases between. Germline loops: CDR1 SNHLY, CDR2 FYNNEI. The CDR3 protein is CASSENPGVGSPLHF. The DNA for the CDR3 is TGTGCCAGCAGTGAAAACCCTGGAGTCGGTTCACCCCTCCACTTT.

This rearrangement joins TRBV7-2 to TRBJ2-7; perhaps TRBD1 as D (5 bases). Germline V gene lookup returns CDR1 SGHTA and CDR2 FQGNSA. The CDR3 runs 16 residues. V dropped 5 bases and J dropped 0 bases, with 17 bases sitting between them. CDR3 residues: CASSPGWYQSSYEQYF. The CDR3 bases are TGTGCCAGCAGCCCAGGGTGGTATCAAAGCTCCTACGAGCAGTACTTC.

The CDR3 sequence: CASSSTGTDPYEQYF. The DNA for the CDR3 is TGCGCCAGCAGCTCAACCGGGACAGATCCCTACGAGCAGTACTTC. V gene TRBV5-1 combines with J gene TRBJ2-7; TRBD1 aligns across 7 bases. The CDR3 extends over 15 amino acids. The V segment lost 3 bases and the J segment 2 bases; nucleotides outside the gene matches: 8. CDR1 is SGHRS and CDR2 is YFSETQ in the germline V gene.